This T cell receptor beta chain derives from a study of beta chain features in type 1 diabetes. Study-wide context: Patients were similar to healthy donors in age and gender (as well as in cell yields).

What was sequenced were expressed TCRB transcripts, since all of the isolated RNA had been reverse transcribed. Method: immunoSEQ multiplex PCR; TCRdb's copy keeps in-frame clones and lacks some. Among some 500,000 clones, 11% were seen once, and the ten largest hold 0.045% to 0.05%. Populations obtained by sorting all exceeded 98% purity. From germline, CDR1 is SEHNR and CDR2 FQNEAQ (reference sequence). The CDR3 totals 15 residues. V gave up 2 bases and J gave up 11 bases, with 19 bases separating them. The chain links TRBV7-9 to TRBJ2-1; D is perhaps TRBD1 or TRBD2 (5 bases each). This TCR was recovered from a woman under 30 in good health. Sequenced input: naive CD4+ T cells from blood. CDR3 nucleotides: TGTGCCAGCAGCTTAAGTCGTTTCGGGGCACGGCAGCAGTTCTTC. Translated: CASSLSRFGARQQFF.